This TCR beta chain was documented in a study of blood T cells in healthy people across ages. Using a J-beta primer mix together with a sample-barcoded 5' primer, a second PCR was run for about 6 to 12 cycles. TCRdb ran MiXCR on the 5' RACE reads and lists one entry per CDR3 protein. The sample includes 1.5 million to 2 million distinct CDR3 sequences, about 28% of them seen just once. The V gene's germline CDR1 is ENHRY and CDR2 SYGVKD. The junction had 0 bases not matched to a gene; V was cut back by 0 bases and J by 3 bases. CDR3 length equals 15 residues. Drawn from each donor were 8.5 to 10 milliliters of peripheral blood. This clonotype was counted at least ten times.

Sequenced: blood. This chain joins TRBV10-3 and TRBJ2-5; 11 positions agree with TRBD2. The receptor was derived from a woman in her 30s in good health. The chain's CDR3 is CAISESTSGKETQYF. In DNA, the CDR3 is TGTGCCATCAGTGAGTCGACTAGCGGGAAAGAGACCCAGTACTTC.